The 16 T cell receptor beta chains given below trace back to one sample, sequenced in a study of cytomegalovirus exposure and HLA in healthy donors. The PCR had 60 Vbeta and 13 Jbeta primers. Assay used: immunoSEQ multiplex PCR; TCRdb lists only in-frame clones, some missing. Of over 90,000 clones in the sample, approximately 74% were seen once. Sequenced: PBMCs. These receptors came from a woman in her sixties or seventies in good health and CMV-seropositive.

About this clone itself: The sample contains more than one DNA sequence encoding this CDR3. The V gene is TRBV6-5, the J gene TRBJ2-7, with TRBD1 matching over 7 bases. V shed 7 bases and J 2 bases; nucleotides not matched to a gene: 2. The CDR3 has 12 amino acids. Germline V CDR1 and CDR2: MNHEY, SVGAGI. CDR3 residues: CASKGTAYEQYF. Here the CDR3 DNA reads TGTGCCAGCAAAGGGACAGCCTACGAGCAGTACTTC.

The rearrangement links TRBV4-1 to TRBJ1-4, with D hard to call. Trimming pared 1 base from V and 3 bases from J, leaving 12 bases between. This CDR3 spans 16 amino acids. Germline lookup yields CDR1 MGHRA and CDR2 YSYEKL. The CDR3 here is CASSQGYQTANEKLFF. In DNA, the CDR3 is TGCGCCAGCAGCCAAGGTTATCAGACTGCTAATGAAAAACTGTTTTTT.

This chain uses TRBV7-2 with TRBJ2-3, with 11 bases aligning to TRBD1. Germline V gene sequence: CDR1 SGHTA, CDR2 FQGNSA. V lost 3 bases, J lost 5 bases, and 10 bases stayed unmatched. The CDR3 has 17 residues. The CDR3 nucleotides read TGTGCCAGCAGCTTTTCAGGACAGGGGGCATCGGGAGATACGCAGTATTTT. Its protein product is CASSFSGQGASGDTQYF.

This clone was seen a single time. V usage is TRBV25-1 and J usage is TRBJ2-3; TRBD1 aligns across 8 bases. V gave up 5 bases and J gave up 5 bases; unmatched junction bases: 12. The CDR3 has 16 amino acids. Germline CDR1 reads MGHDK; CDR2 reads SYGVNS. CDR3 sequence reads: CASSNGDRFFEDTQYF. CDR3 nucleotides: TGTGCCAGCAGTAATGGGGACAGGTTCTTTGAAGATACGCAGTATTTT.

The chain uses TRBV27 and TRBJ1-4; D is unresolved. The germline CDR1 and CDR2 sequences are MNHEY and SMNVEV (reference sequence). The CDR3 runs 13 residues. V gave up 8 bases and J gave up 4 bases, with 11 bases separating them. The DNA for the CDR3 is TGTGCCAGCGGACTCTTCGGTAATGAAAAACTGTTTTTT. Amino acids: CASGLFGNEKLFF.

The genes are TRBV5-6 and TRBJ2-2; perhaps TRBD1 as D (5 bases). Per germline, CDR1 SGHDT and CDR2 YYEEEE. The CDR3 sequence is 14 residues long. The V end lost 4 bases, the J end lost 4 bases, and 11 bases lay between the germline ends. CDR3 nucleotide sequence: TGTGCCAGCAGCCCTTTTAGGGGCACCGGGGAGCTGTTTTTT. Encoded protein: CASSPFRGTGELFF.

The CDR3 DNA reads TGCGCCAGCAGTGACCCCCGACGGGGTTCCACAGATACGCAGTATTTT. Translation gives CASSDPRRGSTDTQYF. This chain uses TRBV10-1 with TRBJ2-3, with D possibly TRBD2 on 5 matching bases. The CDR3 runs 16 residues. Trimming pared 3 bases from V and 2 bases from J, leaving 15 bases between. Germline CDR1 and CDR2: WNHNN and SYGVQD (reference sequence).

V usage is TRBV27 and J usage is TRBJ2-7; 10 bases are shared with TRBD2. The CDR3 consists of 14 residues. J was trimmed by 2 bases and V by 7 bases; bases with no gene match: 5. Germline loops: CDR1 MNHEY, CDR2 SMNVEV (reference sequence). CDR3 sequence: CASKTSGYPYEQYF. The DNA of the CDR3 is TGTGCCAGCAAGACTAGCGGGTACCCCTACGAGCAGTACTTC.

The genes are TRBV7-9 and TRBJ2-1; 7 bases match TRBD2. In germline, CDR1 is SEHNR, CDR2 FQNEAQ (reference sequence). The length of the CDR3 is 14 residues. Trimming cost V 5 bases and J 6 bases; bases outside gene matches: 7. The CDR3, as DNA: TGTGCCAGCAGCCCCCAGACTAGCCCCAATGAGCAGTTCTTC. Translated, it gives CASSPQTSPNEQFF. Full variable domain (missing parts from reference TRBV7-9 and TRBJ2-1): DTGVSQNPRHKITKRGQNVTFRCDPISEHNRLYWYRQTLGQGPEFLTYFQNEAQLEKSRLLSDRFSAERPKGSFSTLEIQRTEQGDSAMYLCASSPQTSPNEQFFGPGTRLTVL.

The V gene is TRBV4-3, the J gene TRBJ2-7, with no clear D. The CDR3 consists of 15 residues. Trimming stripped 0 bases from V and 2 bases from J, with 11 bases between. Per germline, CDR1 LGHNA and CDR2 YSLEER. The CDR3 loop is CASSQDLGPTYEQYF. The CDR3 nucleotides read TGCGCCAGCAGCCAAGATCTGGGCCCCACCTACGAGCAGTACTTC.

The V and J genes are TRBV6-1 and TRBJ2-7, with D possibly matching TRBD1 (6 bases). V gave up 5 bases and J gave up 2 bases, with 16 bases separating them. The CDR3 has 15 residues. CDR1 and CDR2 (germline): MNHNS, SASEGT. CDR3 in amino acids: CASSPETGTTYEQYF. The CDR3, as DNA: TGTGCCAGCAGTCCTGAGACAGGTACAACCTACGAGCAGTACTTC.

In this sample, this clone turned up a few times. This chain uses TRBV19 with TRBJ1-5; D perhaps matches TRBD1 (5 bases). CDR3 length equals 14 residues. Germline V CDR1 and CDR2: LNHDA, SQIVND (reference sequence). V was trimmed by 3 bases and J by 4 bases, leaving 10 bases between them. The CDR3 nucleotides are TGTGCCAGTAGTATTGGCCGGGGGAATCAGCCCCAGCATTTT. Protein product: CASSIGRGNQPQHF.

V and J are TRBV6-6 and TRBJ2-3, with D hard to call. The CDR3 covers 16 residues. Germline-derived CDR1 and CDR2 are MNHNY and SVGAGI (reference sequence). With 8 bases removed from V and 6 bases from J, the gap between germline ends came to 24 bases. CDR3 nucleotide sequence: TGTGCCAGCCGTCTAAGAGAGACTGACCAAAGGGATACGCAGTATTTT. Translated: CASRLRETDQRDTQYF.

The DNA for the CDR3 is TGTGCCTCGGGACAGAACTATGGCTACACCTTC. It codes for CASGQNYGYTF. The chain recombines TRBV25-1 with TRBJ1-2, with 7 bases lining up with TRBD1. CDR3 size: 11 residues. With V trimmed by 11 bases and J by 2 bases, 2 bases remained unmatched. The germline V gene encodes CDR1 MGHDK and CDR2 SYGVNS.

This clone was seen a single time. The chain joins TRBV10-3 to TRBJ2-3; tentatively, D is TRBD1 (5 bases). V was clipped by 6 bases and J by 2 bases, with 12 bases between them. The germline V gene has CDR1 ENHRY and CDR2 SYGVKD. The CDR3 is 14 residues long. The CDR3 sequence: CAIRPSRDTDTQYF. CDR3 DNA sequence: TGTGCCATCAGGCCGAGCAGGGACACAGATACGCAGTATTTT.

In its sample, this clone was seen a few times. The chain combines TRBV28 with TRBJ2-7; 7 bases map to TRBD2. V lost 7 bases, J lost 5 bases, and 11 bases stayed unmatched. From germline, CDR1 is MDHEN and CDR2 SYDVKM. The CDR3 sequence is 14 residues long. CDR3 amino acids: CASTRWGGINEQYF. The CDR3 nucleotides read TGTGCCAGCACCCGCTGGGGGGGAATTAACGAGCAGTACTTC.